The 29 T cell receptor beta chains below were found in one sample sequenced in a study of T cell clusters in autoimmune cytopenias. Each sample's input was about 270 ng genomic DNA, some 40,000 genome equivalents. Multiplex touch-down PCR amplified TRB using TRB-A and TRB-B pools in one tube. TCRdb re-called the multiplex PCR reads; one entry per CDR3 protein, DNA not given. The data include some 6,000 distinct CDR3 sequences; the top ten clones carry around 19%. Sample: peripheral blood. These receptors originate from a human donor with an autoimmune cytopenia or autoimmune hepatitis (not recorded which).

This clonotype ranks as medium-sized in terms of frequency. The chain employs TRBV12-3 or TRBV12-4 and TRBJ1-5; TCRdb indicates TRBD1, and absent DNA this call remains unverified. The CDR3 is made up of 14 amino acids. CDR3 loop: CASSLQGGNQPQHF.

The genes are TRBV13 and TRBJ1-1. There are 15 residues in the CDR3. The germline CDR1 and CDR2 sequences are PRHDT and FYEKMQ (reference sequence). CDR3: CASSAYIGDIWGAFF.

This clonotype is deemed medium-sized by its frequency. Here the CDR3 reads CASSSQTGGKGYTF. The V call is TRBV11-3, the J call TRBJ1-2; TCRdb indicates TRBD1, and absent DNA this call remains unverified. CDR1 is SGHNT and CDR2 is YENEEA in the germline V gene. The CDR3 runs 14 residues.

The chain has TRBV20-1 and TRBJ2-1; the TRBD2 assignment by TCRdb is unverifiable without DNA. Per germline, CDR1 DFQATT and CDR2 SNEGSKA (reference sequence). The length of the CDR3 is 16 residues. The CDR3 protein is CSASNSGGASNNEQFF.

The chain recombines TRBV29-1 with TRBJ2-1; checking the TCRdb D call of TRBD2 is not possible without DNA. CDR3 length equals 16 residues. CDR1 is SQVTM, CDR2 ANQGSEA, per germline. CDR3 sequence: CSVDLAGGLSYNEQFF.

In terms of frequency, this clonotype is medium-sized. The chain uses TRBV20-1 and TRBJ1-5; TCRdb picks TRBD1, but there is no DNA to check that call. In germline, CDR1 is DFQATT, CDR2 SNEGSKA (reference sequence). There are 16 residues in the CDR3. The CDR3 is CSARDRSGSGNQPQHF.

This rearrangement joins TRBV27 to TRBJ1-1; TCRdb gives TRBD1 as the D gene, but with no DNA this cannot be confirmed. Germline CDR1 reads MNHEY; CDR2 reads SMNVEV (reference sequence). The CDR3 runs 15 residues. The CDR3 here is CASSLYGRGYTEAFF.

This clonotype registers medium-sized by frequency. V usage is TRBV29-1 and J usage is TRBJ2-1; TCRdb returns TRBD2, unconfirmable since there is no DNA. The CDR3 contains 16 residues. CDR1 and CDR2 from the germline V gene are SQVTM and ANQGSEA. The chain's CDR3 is CSVALRQPTSPGEQFF.

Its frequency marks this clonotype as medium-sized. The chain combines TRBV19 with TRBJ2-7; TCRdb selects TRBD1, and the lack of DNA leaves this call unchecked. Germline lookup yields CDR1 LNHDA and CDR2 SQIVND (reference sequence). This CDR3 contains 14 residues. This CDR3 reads CASSPRGPVSEQYF. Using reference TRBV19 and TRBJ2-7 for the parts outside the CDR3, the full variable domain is DGGITQSPKYLFRKEGQNVTLSCEQNLNHDAMYWYRQDPGQGLRLIYYSQIVNDFQKGDIAEGYSVSREKKESFPLTVTSAQKNPTAFYLCASSPRGPVSEQYFGPGTRLTVT.

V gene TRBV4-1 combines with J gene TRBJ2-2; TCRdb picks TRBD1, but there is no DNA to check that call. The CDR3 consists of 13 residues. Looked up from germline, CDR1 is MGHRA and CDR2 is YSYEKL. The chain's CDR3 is CASRLTGTGELFF.

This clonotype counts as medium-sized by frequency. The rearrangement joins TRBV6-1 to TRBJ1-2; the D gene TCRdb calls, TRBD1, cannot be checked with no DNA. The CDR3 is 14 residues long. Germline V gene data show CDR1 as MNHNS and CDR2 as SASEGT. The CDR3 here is CASSDQGQIYGYTF.

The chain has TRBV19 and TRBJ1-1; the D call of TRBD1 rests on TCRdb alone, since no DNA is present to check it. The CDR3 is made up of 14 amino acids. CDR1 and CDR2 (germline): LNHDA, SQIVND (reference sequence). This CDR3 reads CASRTGTGDTEAFF. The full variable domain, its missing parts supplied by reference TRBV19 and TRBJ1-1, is DGGITQSPKYLFRKEGQNVTLSCEQNLNHDAMYWYRQDPGQGLRLIYYSQIVNDFQKGDIAEGYSVSREKKESFPLTVTSAQKNPTAFYLCASRTGTGDTEAFFGQGTRLTVV.

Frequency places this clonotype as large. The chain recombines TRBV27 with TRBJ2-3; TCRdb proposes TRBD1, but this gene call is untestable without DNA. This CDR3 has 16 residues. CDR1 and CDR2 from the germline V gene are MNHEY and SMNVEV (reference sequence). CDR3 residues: CASSFTPGAGTDTQYF.

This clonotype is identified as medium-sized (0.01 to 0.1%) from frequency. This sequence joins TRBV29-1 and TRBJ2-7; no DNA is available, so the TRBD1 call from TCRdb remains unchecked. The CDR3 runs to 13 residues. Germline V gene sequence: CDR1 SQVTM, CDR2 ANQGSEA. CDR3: CSFRRGAQYEQYF.

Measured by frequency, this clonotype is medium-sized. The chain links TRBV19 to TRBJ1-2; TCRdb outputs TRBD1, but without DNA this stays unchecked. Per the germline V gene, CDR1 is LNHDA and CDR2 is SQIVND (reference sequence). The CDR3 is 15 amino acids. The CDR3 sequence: CASSMLPTGPYGYTF.

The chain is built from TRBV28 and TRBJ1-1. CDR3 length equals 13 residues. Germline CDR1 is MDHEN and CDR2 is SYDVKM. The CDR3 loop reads CASSFAGNTEAFF.

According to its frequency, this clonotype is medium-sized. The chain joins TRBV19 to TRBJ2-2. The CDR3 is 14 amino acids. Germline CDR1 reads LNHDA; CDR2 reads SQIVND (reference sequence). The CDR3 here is CASQVSRNTGELFF.

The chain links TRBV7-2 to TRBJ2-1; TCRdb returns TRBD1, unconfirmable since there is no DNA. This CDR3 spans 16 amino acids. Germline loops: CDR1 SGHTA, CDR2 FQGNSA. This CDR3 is CASSTVPGTRYNEQFF.

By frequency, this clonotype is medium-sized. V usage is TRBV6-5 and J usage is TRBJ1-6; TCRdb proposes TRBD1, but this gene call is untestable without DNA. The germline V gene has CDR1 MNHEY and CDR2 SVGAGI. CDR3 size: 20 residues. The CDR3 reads CASSYSGPGTPVHRHSPLHF.

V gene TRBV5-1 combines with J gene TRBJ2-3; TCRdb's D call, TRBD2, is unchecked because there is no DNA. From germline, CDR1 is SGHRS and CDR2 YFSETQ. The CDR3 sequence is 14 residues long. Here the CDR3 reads CASSLASDFDTQYF.

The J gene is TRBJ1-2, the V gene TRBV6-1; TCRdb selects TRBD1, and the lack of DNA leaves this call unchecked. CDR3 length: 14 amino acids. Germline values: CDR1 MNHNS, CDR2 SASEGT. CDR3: CASSEALGGNGYTF.

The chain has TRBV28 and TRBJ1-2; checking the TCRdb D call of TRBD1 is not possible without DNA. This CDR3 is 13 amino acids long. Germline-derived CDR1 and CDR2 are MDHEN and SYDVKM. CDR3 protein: CASSGQGTYGYTF.

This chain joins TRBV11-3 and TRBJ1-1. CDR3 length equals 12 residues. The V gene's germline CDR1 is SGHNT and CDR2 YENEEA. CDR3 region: CASRGRETEAFF.

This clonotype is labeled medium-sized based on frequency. This CDR3 is CSVLGHRAYEQYF. The J gene is TRBJ2-7, the V gene TRBV29-1; TCRdb indicates TRBD1, and absent DNA this call remains unverified. This CDR3 is built from 13 residues. The germline V gene has CDR1 SQVTM and CDR2 ANQGSEA.

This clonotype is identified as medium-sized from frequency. The CDR3: CATSREKDDTEAFF. This chain links TRBV15 with TRBJ1-1. There are 14 residues in the CDR3. Germline CDR1 and CDR2: LNHNV and YYDKDF (reference sequence).

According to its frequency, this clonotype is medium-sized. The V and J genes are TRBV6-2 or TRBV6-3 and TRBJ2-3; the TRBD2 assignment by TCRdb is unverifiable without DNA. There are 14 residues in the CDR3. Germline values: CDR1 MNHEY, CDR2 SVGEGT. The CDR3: CASSTGGPADTQYF.

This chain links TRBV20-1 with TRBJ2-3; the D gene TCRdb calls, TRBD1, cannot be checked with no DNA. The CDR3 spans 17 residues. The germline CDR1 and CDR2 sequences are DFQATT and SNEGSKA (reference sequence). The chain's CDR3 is CSARSLAGAPSTDTQYF.

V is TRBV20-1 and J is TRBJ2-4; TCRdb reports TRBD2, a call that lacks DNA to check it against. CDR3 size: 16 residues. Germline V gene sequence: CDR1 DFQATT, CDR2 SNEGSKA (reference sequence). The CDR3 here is CSASTGLAVLKNIQYF.

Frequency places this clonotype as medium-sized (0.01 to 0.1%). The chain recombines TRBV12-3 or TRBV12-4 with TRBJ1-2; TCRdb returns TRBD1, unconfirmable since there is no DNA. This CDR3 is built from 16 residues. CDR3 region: CASSRRTGGVSGGYTF.